This T cell receptor (beta chain) came from a study of control samples from healthy donors and cancer patients (dated by TCRdb to 2020 to 2021). As for this clone: It lacks a known antigen. No qualities accompany the bases; no much larger clone lies one base away.

Library creation used the immunoSEQ multiplex PCR assay. TCRdb took this table from immuneACCESS and kept in-frame rearrangements with V and J called. Such tables lack part of the clones; where checked against another copy, unresolved V genes explain under half of the gap, and the rest is unexplained. The sample has some 71,000 clones on record, roughly nine tenths of them singletons. Around 5.1% of the sample belongs to the ten largest clones. The sequence came from a man in his 60s with colorectal cancer. Sequencing was carried out using PBMCs.

The DNA reads as follows: TGTGCCAGCAGTTTAGGGGGCGAGGGCACAGATACGCAGTATTTT. Its amino acids are CASSLGGEGTDTQYF. The V and J segments used are TRBV28 and TRBJ2-3; the D segment could be TRBD1, given 6 matching bases. Trimming costs V 2 bases and J 1 base, and their ends lie 10 bases apart. Via the germline V gene, CDR1 is MDHEN and CDR2 SYDVKM. Including the terminal cysteine and phenylalanine, the CDR3 comprises 15 residues. Only the CDR3 DNA is retained, 45 bases long and in frame from the first base.